This passage covers 24 T cell receptor beta chains from one sample sequenced in a study of OX40 agonist ivuxolimab in advanced cancers. Measured with immunoSEQ multiplex PCR; TCRdb has only the in-frame clones, and not every one. The table includes approximately 82,000 clones, 88% detected once. Material: CD4+ or CD8+ T cells sorted from blood, obtained in a trial of the OX40 agonist ivuxolimab. Receptors were obtained from an adult with an advanced solid tumor such as melanoma, head and neck, liver or kidney cancer.

The J gene is TRBJ2-6, the V gene TRBV4-2, with unresolved D. CDR3 size: 14 residues. Germline V gene lookup returns CDR1 LGHNA and CDR2 YNFKEQ. V dropped 0 bases and J dropped 3 bases, with 3 bases sitting between them. CDR3: CASSQDSGANVLTF. The CDR3 DNA reads as TGTGCCAGCAGCCAAGACAGTGGGGCCAACGTCCTGACTTTC.

This chain connects TRBV5-1 to TRBJ2-7, with D unresolved. Germline V lookup: CDR1 SGHRS, CDR2 YFSETQ. The CDR3 consists of 14 residues. The V and J ends lost 0 bases and 3 bases respectively, with 10 bases between them. As DNA, the CDR3 is TGCGCCAGCAGCTTGGATCTACCGAACTACGAGCAGTACTTC. Protein: CASSLDLPNYEQYF.

The chain is built from TRBV19 and TRBJ2-5, with a weak D call TRBD2 (6 bases). Trimming removed 9 bases at V and 5 bases at J, with 16 bases between. The germline V gene has CDR1 LNHDA and CDR2 SQIVND (reference sequence). The CDR3 is 13 amino acids. As DNA, the CDR3 is TGTGCCAGCAAGCGGACCCGGGGGGAGACCCAGTACTTC. Protein: CASKRTRGETQYF. Complete variable domain (other parts from reference TRBV19 and TRBJ2-5): DGGITQSPKYLFRKEGQNVTLSCEQNLNHDAMYWYRQDPGQGLRLIYYSQIVNDFQKGDIAEGYSVSREKKESFPLTVTSAQKNPTAFYLCASKRTRGETQYFGPGTRLLVL.

In this sample, this clone turned up a few times. The chain couples TRBV2 to TRBJ2-1; D perhaps matches TRBD2 (6 bases). From germline, CDR1 is SNHLY and CDR2 FYNNEI. Between the trimmed V and J ends, which lost 3 bases and 4 bases, there was a span of 16 bases. CDR3 length: 16 amino acids. The CDR3 loop reads CASSEFASSGYNEQFF. The CDR3 DNA is TGTGCCAGCAGTGAGTTCGCTTCCAGCGGGTACAATGAGCAGTTCTTC.

The V call is TRBV9, the J call TRBJ1-5; TRBD1 aligns across 10 bases. Trimming cost V 3 bases and J 0 bases; bases outside gene matches: 3. The CDR3 spans 16 residues. Germline CDR1 is SGDLS and CDR2 is YYNGEE. CDR3 sequence: CASSGTGGDSNQPQHF. Here the CDR3 DNA reads TGTGCCAGCAGCGGGACAGGGGGAGATAGCAATCAGCCCCAGCATTTT.

This clone has only a few counts. This chain uses TRBV7-9 with TRBJ2-3; D ambiguous. The V and J ends lost 6 bases and 3 bases respectively, with 4 bases between them. The CDR3 has 11 amino acids. Germline V gene lookup returns CDR1 SEHNR and CDR2 FQNEAQ (reference sequence). The CDR3 sequence is CASSSTDTQYF. The CDR3 DNA is TGTGCCAGCAGTTCTACAGATACGCAGTATTTT.

V usage is TRBV10-2 and J usage is TRBJ2-2; no clear D gene. The CDR3 has 15 amino acids. CDR1 WSHSY and CDR2 SAAADI come from the germline V gene. The V gene lost 3 bases and the J gene lost 1 base, with 9 bases spanning the gap. CDR3: CASSDPAMNTGELFF. CDR3 nucleotide sequence: TGCGCCAGCAGTGACCCAGCAATGAACACCGGGGAGCTGTTTTTT.

CDR3 in DNA: TGTGCCAGCAGTGAAGCGGGACTAGTTTCCCCCTACGAGCAGTACTTC. It yields the protein CASSEAGLVSPYEQYF. The chain recombines TRBV6-1 with TRBJ2-7; 8 positions match TRBD2. From germline, CDR1 is MNHNS and CDR2 SASEGT. The CDR3 runs to 16 residues. Trimming removed 0 bases from V and 2 bases from J; junction bases left unmatched: 6.

The chain combines TRBV28 with TRBJ1-3; 10 nucleotides agree with TRBD1. From germline, CDR1 is MDHEN and CDR2 SYDVKM. There are 16 residues in the CDR3. J gave up 0 bases and V 5 bases, and 4 bases lay outside the gene matches. CDR3 DNA: TGTGCCAGCAGTCCGGGACAGGGGAGCTCTGGAAACACCATATATTTT. This translates into CASSPGQGSSGNTIYF.

This chain connects TRBV5-6 to TRBJ2-3, with TRBD2 matching over 7 bases. This CDR3 is built from 16 residues. V gave up 1 base and J gave up 0 bases; unmatched junction bases: 5. The germline CDR1 and CDR2 sequences are SGHDT and YYEEEE. The CDR3 nucleotides are TGTGCCAGCAGCTTGAAAAGACTAGCTAGCACAGATACGCAGTATTTT. As protein: CASSLKRLASTDTQYF.

The V call is TRBV30, the J call TRBJ1-2; tentative D call: TRBD1 (6 bases). Per germline, CDR1 GTSNPN and CDR2 SVGIG (reference sequence). This CDR3 is built from 13 residues. Trimming removed 4 bases at V and 1 base at J, with 10 bases between. CDR3: CAWIQGLNYGYTF. In DNA form, the CDR3 reads TGTGCCTGGATACAGGGACTTAACTATGGCTACACCTTC.

V gene TRBV28 combines with J gene TRBJ1-4; no clear D gene. V was cut by 4 bases and J by 7 bases, with 7 bases left in between. Per germline, CDR1 MDHEN and CDR2 SYDVKM. The CDR3 has 12 residues. The CDR3 loop is CASSSTGEKLFF. CDR3 sequence (DNA): TGTGCCAGCAGTTCGACGGGTGAAAAACTGTTTTTT. Looking up the rest from reference TRBV28 and TRBJ1-4 gives the full variable domain: DVKVTQSSRYLVKRTGEKVFLECVQDMDHENMFWYRQDPGLGLRLIYFSYDVKMKEKGDIPEGYSVSREKKERFSLILESASTNQTSMYLCASSSTGEKLFFGSGTQLSVL.

The chain combines TRBV9 with TRBJ1-6, with a weak D call TRBD1 (6 bases). From germline, CDR1 is SGDLS and CDR2 YYNGEE. The CDR3 is made up of 14 amino acids. V lost 7 bases and J 6 bases, leaving 14 bases between the germline ends. The CDR3 is CASAEGGLNSPLHF. CDR3 nucleotides: TGTGCCAGCGCCGAGGGGGGACTTAATTCACCCCTCCACTTT.

The chain combines TRBV27 with TRBJ2-1, with D hard to call. The CDR3 is 15 residues long. V lost 6 bases to trimming and J lost 2 bases, with 14 bases between them. The germline V gene has CDR1 MNHEY and CDR2 SMNVEV (reference sequence). The CDR3 spells CASSRTPPTYNEQFF. CDR3 bases: TGTGCCAGCAGCCGGACGCCACCCACCTACAATGAGCAGTTCTTC.

The chain combines TRBV28 with TRBJ1-5; D is uncertain. Trimming removed 6 bases from V and 1 base from J, with 13 bases in between. CDR3 length: 15 residues. CDR1 is MDHEN, CDR2 SYDVKM, per germline. In nucleotides, the CDR3 is TGTGCCAGCAGCGCGAATGTGGGAAGCAATCAGCCCCAGCATTTT. It translates to CASSANVGSNQPQHF.

Regarding this clone: Distinct nucleotide sequences in the sample also encode this CDR3. The chain uses TRBV5-1 and TRBJ1-1; D gene unclear. Trimming took off 0 bases at V and 0 bases at J, with 3 bases between the two ends. The germline V gene has CDR1 SGHRS and CDR2 YFSETQ. The CDR3 covers 13 residues. Here the CDR3 DNA reads TGCGCCAGCAGCTTGGATGTGAACACTGAAGCTTTCTTT. This translates into CASSLDVNTEAFF. The entire variable domain, with the rest obtained from reference TRBV5-1 and TRBJ1-1, is as follows: KAGVTQTPRYLIKTRGQQVTLSCSPISGHRSVSWYQQTPGQGLQFLFEYFSETQRNKGNFPGRFSGRQFSNSRSEMNVSTLELGDSALYLCASSLDVNTEAFFGQGTRLTVV.

V gene TRBV9 combines with J gene TRBJ2-3, with D hard to call. Germline V gives CDR1 SGDLS, CDR2 YYNGEE. The CDR3 totals 12 residues. Trimming stripped 4 bases from V and 5 bases from J, with 8 bases between. CDR3 loop: CASSIYQDTQYF. CDR3 nucleotides: TGTGCCAGCAGCATTTACCAAGATACGCAGTATTTT.

This chain links TRBV23-1 with TRBJ2-1; D is uncertain. TRBV23-1 is an ORF for which the function is uncertain. V lost 7 bases, J lost 1 base, and 14 bases lay in between. The length of the CDR3 is 15 residues. CDR3 DNA: TGCGCCAGCAATCTTGCGGAGTCATCCTACAATGAGCAGTTCTTC. Protein sequence: CASNLAESSYNEQFF.

The J gene is TRBJ2-5, the V gene TRBV5-6; maybe TRBD1 (6 bases). CDR3 size: 15 residues. Trimming removed 2 bases from V and 4 bases from J, with 15 bases in between. Per the germline V gene, CDR1 is SGHDT and CDR2 is YYEEEE. CDR3 nucleotide sequence: TGTGCCAGCAGCTTCCTGGGGGCTGGCGGAGAGACCCAGTACTTC. This codes for CASSFLGAGGETQYF.

The V gene is TRBV4-1, the J gene TRBJ1-6; 8 nucleotides line up with TRBD1. The trim removed 3 bases at V and 7 bases at J, leaving 8 bases unmatched. The CDR3 loop spans 16 amino acids. Germline CDR1 is MGHRA and CDR2 is YSYEKL. The DNA of the CDR3 is TGCGCCAGCAGCCACCGGCAGGGGGCTGAAAATTCACCCCTCCACTTT. As protein: CASSHRQGAENSPLHF.

This CDR3 is CASPQTPGQRSNEQYF. The CDR3 DNA reads TGTGCCAGCCCACAGACCCCGGGTCAGAGATCCAACGAGCAGTACTTC. The chain employs TRBV5-8 and TRBJ2-7; D is ambiguous. Germline loops: CDR1 SGHTS, CDR2 YDEGEE. The CDR3 is 16 residues long. V lost 7 bases and J lost 5, with 25 bases in between. Full variable domain (remainder filled in from reference TRBV5-8 and TRBJ2-7): EAGVTQSPTHLIKTRGQQATLRCSPISGHTSVYWYQQALGLGLQFLLWYDEGEERNRGNFPPRFSGRQFPNYSSELNVNALELEDSALYLCASPQTPGQRSNEQYFGPGTRLTVT.

The rearrangement uses TRBV11-1 and TRBJ1-6; 8 nucleotides agree with TRBD1. Germline V gene data show CDR1 as SGHAT and CDR2 as FQDESV (reference sequence). The CDR3 contains 14 residues. Trimming took 3 bases from V and 11 from J; bases not matched to a gene: 6. CDR3 region: CASSLSQGAAPLHF. CDR3 coding DNA: TGTGCCAGCAGCTTGAGTCAGGGGGCTGCACCCCTCCACTTT.

The gene calls are TRBV6-5 and TRBJ1-1; D unclear. The CDR3 totals 16 residues. CDR1 is MNHEY, CDR2 SVGAGI, per germline. V lost 0 bases, J lost 4 bases, and 15 bases lay in between. CDR3 protein: CASSYSPVGVGTEAFF. The CDR3, as DNA: TGTGCCAGCAGTTACTCCCCGGTTGGGGTGGGCACTGAAGCTTTCTTT.

The chain recombines TRBV2 with TRBJ1-1, with TRBD1 matching over 8 bases. V lost 7 bases to trimming and J lost 3 bases; unmatched junction nucleotides: 4. The CDR3 runs to 13 residues. CDR1 is SNHLY and CDR2 is FYNNEI in the germline V gene. The CDR3 DNA reads as TGTGCCAGCAAACCGACAGGGGACACTGAAGCTTTCTTT. Translated, it gives CASKPTGDTEAFF.